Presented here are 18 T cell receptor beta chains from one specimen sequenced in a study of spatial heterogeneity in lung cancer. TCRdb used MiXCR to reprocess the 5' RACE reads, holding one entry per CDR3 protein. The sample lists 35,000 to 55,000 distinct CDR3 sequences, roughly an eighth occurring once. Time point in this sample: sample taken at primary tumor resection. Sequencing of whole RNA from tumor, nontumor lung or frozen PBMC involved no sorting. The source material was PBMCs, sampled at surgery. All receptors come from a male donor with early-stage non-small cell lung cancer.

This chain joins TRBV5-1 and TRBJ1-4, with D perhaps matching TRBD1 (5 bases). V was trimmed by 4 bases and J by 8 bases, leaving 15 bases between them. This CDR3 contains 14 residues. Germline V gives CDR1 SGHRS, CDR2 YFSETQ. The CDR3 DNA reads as TGCGCCAGCAGCCCGGGACTAGAAAACGAAAAACTGTTTTTT. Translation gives CASSPGLENEKLFF. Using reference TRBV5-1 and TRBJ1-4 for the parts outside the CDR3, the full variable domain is KAGVTQTPRYLIKTRGQQVTLSCSPISGHRSVSWYQQTPGQGLQFLFEYFSETQRNKGNFPGRFSGRQFSNSRSEMNVSTLELGDSALYLCASSPGLENEKLFFGSGTQLSVL.

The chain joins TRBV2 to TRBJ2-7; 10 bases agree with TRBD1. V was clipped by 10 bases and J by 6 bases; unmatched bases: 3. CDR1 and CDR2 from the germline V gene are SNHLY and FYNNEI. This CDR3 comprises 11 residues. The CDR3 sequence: CATGQGGEQYF. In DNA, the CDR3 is TGTGCCACCGGACAGGGGGGCGAGCAGTACTTC.

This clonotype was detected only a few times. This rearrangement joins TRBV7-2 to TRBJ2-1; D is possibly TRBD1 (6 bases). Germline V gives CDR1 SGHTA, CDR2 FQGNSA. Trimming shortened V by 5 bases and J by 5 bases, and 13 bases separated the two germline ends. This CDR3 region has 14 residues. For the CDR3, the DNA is TGTGCCAGCAGCCCAGGGGCCTTTAACAATGAGCAGTTCTTC. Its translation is CASSPGAFNNEQFF.

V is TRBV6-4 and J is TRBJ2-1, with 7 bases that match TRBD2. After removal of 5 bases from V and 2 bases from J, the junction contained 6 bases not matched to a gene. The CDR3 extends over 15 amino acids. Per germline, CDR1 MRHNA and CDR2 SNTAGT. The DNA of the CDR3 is TGTGCCAGCAGTATAGAACGGGGGGCCTACAATGAGCAGTTCTTC. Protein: CASSIERGAYNEQFF.

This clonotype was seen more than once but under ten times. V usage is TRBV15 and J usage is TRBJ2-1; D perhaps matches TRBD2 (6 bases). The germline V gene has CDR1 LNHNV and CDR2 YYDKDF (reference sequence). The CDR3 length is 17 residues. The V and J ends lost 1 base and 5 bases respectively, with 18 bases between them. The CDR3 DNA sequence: TGTGCCACCAGCAGAGGACGTAGGACTACCCATAACAATGAGCAGTTCTTC. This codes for CATSRGRRTTHNNEQFF.

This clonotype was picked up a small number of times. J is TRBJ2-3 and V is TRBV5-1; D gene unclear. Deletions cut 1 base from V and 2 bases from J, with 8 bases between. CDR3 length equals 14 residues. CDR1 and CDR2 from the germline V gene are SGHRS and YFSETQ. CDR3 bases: TGCGCCAGCAGCTTGAGTGACACCACAGATACGCAGTATTTT. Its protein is CASSLSDTTDTQYF.

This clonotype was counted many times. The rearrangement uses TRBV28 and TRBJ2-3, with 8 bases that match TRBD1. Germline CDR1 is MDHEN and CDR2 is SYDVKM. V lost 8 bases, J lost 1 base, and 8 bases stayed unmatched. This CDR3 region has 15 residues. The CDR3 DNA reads TGTGCCAGCGCTCGACCGGGACAGGGCACAGATACGCAGTATTTT. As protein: CASARPGQGTDTQYF.

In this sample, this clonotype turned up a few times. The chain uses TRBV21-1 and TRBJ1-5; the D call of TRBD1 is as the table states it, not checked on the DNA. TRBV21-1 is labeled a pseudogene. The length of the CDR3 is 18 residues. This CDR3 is CASSKGPIRGRMSQPQHF. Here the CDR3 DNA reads TGTGCCAGCAGCAAAGGCCCCATCCGGGGGCGGATGAGTCAGCCCCAGCATTTT.

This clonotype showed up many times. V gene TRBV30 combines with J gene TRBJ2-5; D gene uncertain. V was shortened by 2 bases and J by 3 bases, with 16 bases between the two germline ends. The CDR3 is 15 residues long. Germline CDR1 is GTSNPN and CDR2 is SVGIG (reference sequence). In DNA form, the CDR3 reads TGTGCCTGGAGTAGTGAGGCACAGAGAGAAGAGACCCAGTACTTC. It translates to CAWSSEAQREETQYF. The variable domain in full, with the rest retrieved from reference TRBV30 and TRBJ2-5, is SQTIHQWPATLVQPVGSPLSLECTVEGTSNPNLYWYRQAAGRGLQLLFYSVGIGQISSEVPQNLSASRPQDRQFILSSKKLLLSDSGFYLCAWSSEAQREETQYFGPGTRLLVL.

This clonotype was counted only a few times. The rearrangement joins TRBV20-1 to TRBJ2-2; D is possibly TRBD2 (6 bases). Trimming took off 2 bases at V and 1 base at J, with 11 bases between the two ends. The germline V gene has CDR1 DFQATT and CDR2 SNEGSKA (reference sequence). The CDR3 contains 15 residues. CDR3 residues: CSARNPGRNTGELFF. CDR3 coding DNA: TGCAGTGCTAGAAACCCCGGGAGGAACACCGGGGAGCTGTTTTTT.

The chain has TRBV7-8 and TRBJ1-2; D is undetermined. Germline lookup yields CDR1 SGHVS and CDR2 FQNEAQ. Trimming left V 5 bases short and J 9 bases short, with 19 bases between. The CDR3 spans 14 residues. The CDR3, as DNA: TGTGCCAGCAGCCCACAACCCAATACATATCGCTACACCTTC. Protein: CASSPQPNTYRYTF.

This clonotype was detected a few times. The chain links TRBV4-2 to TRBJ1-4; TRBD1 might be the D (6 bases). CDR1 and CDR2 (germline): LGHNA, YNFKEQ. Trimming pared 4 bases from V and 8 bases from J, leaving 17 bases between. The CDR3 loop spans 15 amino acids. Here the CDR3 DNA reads TGTGCCAGCAGCCGGAACAGGGAGATAGGGGAAAAACTGTTTTTT. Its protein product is CASSRNREIGEKLFF.

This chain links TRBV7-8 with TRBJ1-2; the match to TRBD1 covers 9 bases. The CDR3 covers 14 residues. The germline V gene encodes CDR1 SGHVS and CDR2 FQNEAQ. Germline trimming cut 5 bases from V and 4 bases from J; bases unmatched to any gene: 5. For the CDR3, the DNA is TGTGCCAGCAGCGTAGACAGGGGGACCTATGGCTACACCTTC. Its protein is CASSVDRGTYGYTF.

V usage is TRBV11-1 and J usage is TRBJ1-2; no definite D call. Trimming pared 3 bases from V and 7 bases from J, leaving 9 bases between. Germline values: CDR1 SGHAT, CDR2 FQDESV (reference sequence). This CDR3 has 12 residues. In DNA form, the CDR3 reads TGTGCCAGCAGCTTCGCCCGGGGTGGCTACACCTTC. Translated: CASSFARGGYTF.

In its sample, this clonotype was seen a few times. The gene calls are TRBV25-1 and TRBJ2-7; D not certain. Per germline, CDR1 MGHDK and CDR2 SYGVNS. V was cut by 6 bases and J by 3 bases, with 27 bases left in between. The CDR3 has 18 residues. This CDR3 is CASRESGLVALTIYEQYF. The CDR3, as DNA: TGTGCCAGCAGGGAGTCCGGTTTAGTGGCCCTTACTATCTACGAGCAGTACTTC.

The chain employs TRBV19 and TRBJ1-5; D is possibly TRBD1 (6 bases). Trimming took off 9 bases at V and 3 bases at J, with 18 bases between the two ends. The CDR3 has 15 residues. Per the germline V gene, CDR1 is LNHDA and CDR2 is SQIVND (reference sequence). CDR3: CASTPGQLPNQPQHF. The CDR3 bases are TGTGCCAGCACCCCTGGACAGCTCCCCAATCAGCCCCAGCATTTT.

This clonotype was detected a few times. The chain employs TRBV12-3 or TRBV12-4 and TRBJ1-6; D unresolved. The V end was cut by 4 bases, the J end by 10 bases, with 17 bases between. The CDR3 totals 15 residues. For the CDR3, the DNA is TGTGCCAGCAGTTCCCGGGCACAGAACGGGTCACCCCTCCACTTT. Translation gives CASSSRAQNGSPLHF.

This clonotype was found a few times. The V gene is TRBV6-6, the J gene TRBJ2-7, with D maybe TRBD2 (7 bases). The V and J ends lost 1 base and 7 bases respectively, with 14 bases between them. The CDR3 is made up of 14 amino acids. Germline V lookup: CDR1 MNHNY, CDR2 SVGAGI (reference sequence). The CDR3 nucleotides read TGTGCCAGCAGTTACTTGGGGGAGGGGGGGGAGCAGTACTTC. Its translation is CASSYLGEGGEQYF.